These 20 T cell receptor beta chains came from one sample sequenced in a study of Graves' ophthalmopathy and Graves' hyperthyroidism. RNA transcripts were the template, and TCR beta CDR3 regions were amplified from them. Amplification began with first-round RT-PCR using HTBI primers, then second-round multiplex PCR was performed. TCRdb processed the multiplex PCR reads anew with MiXCR; each CDR3 protein has one entry. The data show roughly 420,000 distinct CDR3 sequences, 21% seen once. The source material was peripheral blood. The receptors shown here come from a woman aged 18-29 years with stable Graves' hyperthyroidism.

The rearrangement joins TRBV24-1 to TRBJ2-2; D tentatively fits TRBD1 or TRBD2 (5 bases each). Trimming removed 8 bases at V and 6 bases at J, with 15 bases between. CDR3 length equals 14 residues. Germline V gene sequence: CDR1 KGHDR, CDR2 SFDVKD. The CDR3 nucleotides read TGTGCCACCAAGGGGAGAAGCCAACCCGGGGAGCTGTTTTTT. This gives the protein CATKGRSQPGELFF.

This clonotype has only a few counts. V usage is TRBV20-1 and J usage is TRBJ2-7; 10 nucleotides match TRBD2. Trimming took 6 bases from V and 2 from J; bases not matched to a gene: 7. CDR3 length equals 14 residues. Germline assignment: CDR1 DFQATT and CDR2 SNEGSKA (reference sequence). DNA of the CDR3: TGCAGTGCCAGGACTAGCGGTATCACCTACGAGCAGTACTTC. Translation: CSARTSGITYEQYF.

This clonotype was seen a single time. The chain employs TRBV6-5 and TRBJ1-5; unclear D gene. There are 13 residues in the CDR3. Germline V gives CDR1 MNHEY, CDR2 SVGAGI. The germline V and J ends were trimmed by 2 bases and 5 bases, with 7 bases remaining between them. The CDR3 reads CASSYDHYQPQHF. The CDR3 nucleotides are TGTGCCAGCAGTTACGATCACTATCAGCCCCAGCATTTT.

This clonotype was seen ten or more times. The chain employs TRBV7-2 and TRBJ2-5, with D unresolved. The CDR3 contains 12 residues. Germline V gene sequence: CDR1 SGHTA, CDR2 FQGNSA. The germline V and J ends were trimmed by 1 base and 7 bases, with 7 bases remaining between them. CDR3 in amino acids: CASSLGYRTQYF. CDR3 DNA: TGTGCCAGCAGCTTAGGGTATAGGACCCAGTACTTC.

This sequence joins TRBV7-3 and TRBJ2-5; D remains ambiguous. The germline CDR1 and CDR2 sequences are SGHTA and FQGTGA. This CDR3 has 15 amino acids. Trimming removed 2 bases at V and 2 bases at J, with 12 bases between. CDR3 sequence: CASSLSPAPQETQYF. Written as DNA, the CDR3 is TGTGCCAGCAGCTTATCGCCGGCACCACAAGAGACCCAGTACTTC.

This clonotype was picked up many times. The chain recombines TRBV29-1 with TRBJ2-7; TRBD2 matches at 13 bases. The V gene's germline CDR1 is SQVTM and CDR2 ANQGSEA. Losses at the gene ends were 7 bases for V and 7 bases for J; bases not matched to a gene: 7. The CDR3 totals 13 residues. CDR3 amino acids: CSGRLAGGQEQYF. As DNA, the CDR3 is TGCAGCGGCCGACTAGCGGGAGGACAGGAGCAGTACTTC.

For the CDR3, the DNA is TGTGCCAGCAGTGTGGCGGGGGGCTCGAACACCGGGGAGCTGTTTTTT. Its protein product is CASSVAGGSNTGELFF. This chain joins TRBV7-8 and TRBJ2-2; 8 bases are a match to TRBD2. The CDR3 totals 16 residues. Per germline, CDR1 SGHVS and CDR2 FQNEAQ. The V segment lost 6 bases and the J segment 0 bases; nucleotides outside the gene matches: 6.

J is TRBJ2-6 and V is TRBV6-1; a weak D match, TRBD2 (5 bases). This CDR3 contains 16 residues. CDR1 MNHNS and CDR2 SASEGT come from the germline V gene. V dropped 8 bases and J dropped 0 bases, with 14 bases sitting between them. In DNA form, the CDR3 reads TGTGCCAGCTCTAAAGAGGGCCACTCTGGGGCCAACGTCCTGACTTTC. Translation: CASSKEGHSGANVLTF.

The genes are TRBV6-1 and TRBJ2-7, with TRBD2 identical over 10 bases. CDR3 size: 15 residues. J gave up 0 bases and V 5 bases, and 4 bases lay outside the gene matches. From germline, CDR1 is MNHNS and CDR2 SASEGT. CDR3 nucleotide sequence: TGTGCCAGCAGTCGGAGCGGGGGGGACTCCTACGAGCAGTACTTC. Encoded protein: CASSRSGGDSYEQYF.

The chain recombines TRBV19 with TRBJ1-1; D not resolved. With 3 bases removed from V and 1 base from J, the gap between germline ends came to 12 bases. CDR3 length: 15 amino acids. Germline CDR1 reads LNHDA; CDR2 reads SQIVND (reference sequence). This CDR3 is CASSISSNGNTEAFF. CDR3 bases: TGTGCCAGTAGTATCTCCAGTAACGGGAACACTGAAGCTTTCTTT.

In its sample, this clonotype was seen many times. CDR3 in DNA: TGTGCCATCAGTTCCGGGACGCCAAGCTCCTACGAGCAGTACTTC. Protein product: CAISSGTPSSYEQYF. The gene calls are TRBV10-3 and TRBJ2-7, with D perhaps being TRBD1 or TRBD2 (5 bases each). The CDR3 length is 15 residues. Germline CDR1 ENHRY, CDR2 SYGVKD. Trimming shortened V by 5 bases and J by 0 bases, and 14 bases separated the two germline ends.

This clonotype was counted at least ten times. The genes are TRBV28 and TRBJ1-1, with D maybe TRBD1 (5 bases). The V gene lost 7 bases and the J gene lost 12 bases, with 15 bases spanning the gap. This CDR3 has 11 amino acids. Germline lookup yields CDR1 MDHEN and CDR2 SYDVKM. CDR3 residues: CASTLGLRTFF. The CDR3 DNA sequence: TGTGCCAGCACCCTGGGGCTACGAACTTTCTTT.

This clonotype appeared many times. V and J are TRBV24-1 and TRBJ2-2, with D perhaps TRBD2 (6 bases). The CDR3 spans 13 residues. Germline V gene lookup returns CDR1 KGHDR and CDR2 SFDVKD. CDR3 DNA sequence: TGTGCTCCCGGGACTCCTAACACCGGGGAGCTGTTTTTT. Translation gives CAPGTPNTGELFF.

This clonotype was counted between two and nine times. The V call is TRBV2, the J call TRBJ2-4; 7 bases match TRBD1. CDR3 length equals 13 residues. Germline V gene sequence: CDR1 SNHLY, CDR2 FYNNEI. V was clipped by 4 bases and J by 5 bases; unmatched bases: 2. In DNA, the CDR3 is TGTGCCAGCAGTGGGGACAGACAAAACATTCAGTACTTC. It encodes CASSGDRQNIQYF. The full variable domain, rest sourced from reference TRBV2 and TRBJ2-4, is EPEVTQTPSHQVTQMGQEVILRCVPISNHLYFYWYRQILGQKVEFLVSFYNNEISEKSEIFDDQFSVERPDGSNFTLKIRSTKLEDSAMYFCASSGDRQNIQYFGAGTRLSVL.

This clonotype was found once. V usage is TRBV12-3 or TRBV12-4 and J usage is TRBJ1-1; D not certain. Deletions cut 6 bases from V and 13 bases from J, with 18 bases between. The CDR3 length is 12 residues. The CDR3 nucleotides read TGTGCCAGCAGCCCCTCCGGGGTGAAGCTTTTCTTT. Its translation is CASSPSGVKLFF.

The chain joins TRBV28 to TRBJ1-1; D uncertain. There are 12 residues in the CDR3. V dropped 8 bases and J dropped 3 bases, with 10 bases sitting between them. CDR1 MDHEN and CDR2 SYDVKM come from the germline V gene. CDR3 nucleotides: TGTGCCAGCGGAAGACTGGACACTGAAGCTTTCTTT. It is translated as CASGRLDTEAFF.

This clonotype appeared many times. The chain uses TRBV6-1 and TRBJ2-7, with 10 bases matching TRBD1. Germline V gives CDR1 MNHNS, CDR2 SASEGT. The CDR3 runs 15 residues. V trimming: 0 bases; J trimming: 3 bases; junction bases outside the gene matches: 2. DNA of the CDR3: TGTGCCAGCAGTGAAGCGGGACAGGGGTTCTACGAGCAGTACTTC. It specifies CASSEAGQGFYEQYF.

This clonotype was picked up many times. The rearrangement joins TRBV12-3 or TRBV12-4 to TRBJ2-7; 14 bases line up with TRBD2. This CDR3 region has 15 residues. Trimming at V came to 6 bases and at J to 4 bases, leaving 5 bases not matched to a gene. CDR3 nucleotide sequence: TGTGCCAGCAGGGGAGGGACTAGCGGGAGTTACGAGCAGTACTTC. Translated: CASRGGTSGSYEQYF.

This clonotype was recorded at least ten times. In nucleotides, the CDR3 is TGTGCCAGCAGTTTCATTCCAGGGGTTGAAGCTTTCTTT. Translating it yields CASSFIPGVEAFF. The chain joins TRBV27 to TRBJ1-1, with D perhaps matching TRBD1 (6 bases). Looked up from germline, CDR1 is MNHEY and CDR2 is SMNVEV (reference sequence). The CDR3 is 13 amino acids. Trimming stripped 3 bases from V and 7 bases from J, with 12 bases between.

This clonotype was seen ten or more times. The chain uses TRBV18 and TRBJ1-1, with TRBD1 identical over 7 bases. CDR1 and CDR2 (germline): KGHSH, LQKENI. V shed 5 bases and J 1 base; nucleotides not matched to a gene: 7. The CDR3 length is 15 residues. CDR3: CASSGETGTNTEAFF. The CDR3 DNA reads TGTGCCAGCTCAGGGGAGACAGGGACGAACACTGAAGCTTTCTTT.